This passage covers 10 T cell receptor beta chains from one sample sequenced in a study of T cell responses to AZD1222 COVID-19 vaccine. Data came from immunoSEQ multiplex PCR; TCRdb stores just in-frame clones and leaves some out. Here the sample spans roughly 190,000 clones, about 92% being singletons. Sample: peripheral blood, taken 28 days after the second dose of the MenACWY control vaccine. The receptors were gathered from an adult who received the MenACWY meningococcal vaccine as a control.

The rearrangement links TRBV28 to TRBJ2-1; a weak D match, TRBD2 (5 bases). This CDR3 comprises 16 residues. V was pared by 6 bases and J by 10 bases, with 25 bases between. The germline V gene has CDR1 MDHEN and CDR2 SYDVKM. The CDR3 sequence: CASSPVGLADSREQFF. In DNA form, the CDR3 reads TGTGCCAGCAGCCCGGTAGGGCTAGCAGATTCCCGAGAGCAGTTCTTC.

This chain joins TRBV3-1 (or the pseudogene TRBV3-2) and TRBJ1-2; a weak D match, TRBD1 (5 bases). V lost 3 bases, J lost 6 bases, and 17 bases lay in between. The germline CDR1 and CDR2 sequences are LGHDT and YNNKEL (reference sequence). The CDR3 sequence is 15 residues long. CDR3 protein: CASSHQGPLSHGYTF. The CDR3 DNA is TGTGCCAGCAGCCATCAGGGACCCCTAAGCCATGGCTACACCTTC.

This clone has just one count. This chain uses TRBV30 with TRBJ1-5, with TRBD1 identical over 11 bases. This CDR3 region has 15 residues. Per the germline V gene, CDR1 is GTSNPN and CDR2 is SVGIG (reference sequence). Trimming cost V 2 bases and J 7 bases; bases outside gene matches: 7. CDR3 sequence: CAWSLGQGARQPQHF. DNA for the CDR3: TGTGCCTGGAGTCTCGGACAGGGGGCGAGACAGCCCCAGCATTTT.

This chain connects TRBV6-5 to TRBJ1-6; 7 positions match TRBD1. The germline gives CDR1 MNHEY, CDR2 SVGAGI. The trim removed 0 bases at V and 11 bases at J, leaving 1 base unmatched. The CDR3 is 13 amino acids. Written as DNA, the CDR3 is TGTGCCAGCAGTTACTCGACAGGGCCACCCCTCCACTTT. Translating it yields CASSYSTGPPLHF.

This sequence joins TRBV19 and TRBJ1-2; D is ambiguous. Germline CDR1 LNHDA, CDR2 SQIVND (reference sequence). The CDR3 contains 11 residues. CDR3 in amino acids: CAVGSLYGYTF. DNA of the CDR3: TGTGCTGTGGGCAGCCTCTATGGCTACACCTTC.

The chain links TRBV7-2 to TRBJ1-1; D not certain. The germline V and J ends were trimmed by 6 bases and 3 bases, with 8 bases remaining between them. Germline V gives CDR1 SGHTA, CDR2 FQGNSA. The CDR3 runs to 12 residues. CDR3 in amino acids: CASSQHYTEAFF. CDR3 DNA: TGTGCCAGCAGTCAACACTACACTGAAGCTTTCTTT. Based on the CDR3 plus reference TRBV7-2 and TRBJ1-1, the full variable domain is GAGVSQSPSNKVTEKGKDVELRCDPISGHTALYWYRQSLGQGLEFLIYFQGNSAPDKSGLPSDRFSAERTGGSVSTLTIQRTQQEDSAVYLCASSQHYTEAFFGQGTRLTVV.

The table lists this clone with a count of one. The V gene is TRBV10-3, the J gene TRBJ1-1, with a tentative D call TRBD1 (6 bases). V lost 10 bases and J 4 bases, leaving 16 bases between the germline ends. CDR1 and CDR2 (germline): ENHRY, SYGVKD. CDR3 length equals 13 residues. CDR3 DNA: TGTGCCACCTGTAAGGGGGTGGGCACTGAAGCTTTCTTT. Protein product: CATCKGVGTEAFF.

The DNA for the CDR3 is TGTGCCAGCAGCTCTAGGTCGGGAGGGAACAATGAGCAGTTCTTC. Its translation is CASSSRSGGNNEQFF. The V and J genes are TRBV5-5 and TRBJ2-1; 8 bases fit TRBD2. In germline, CDR1 is SGHKS, CDR2 YYEKEE (reference sequence). The CDR3 has 15 amino acids. J was trimmed by 5 bases and V by 3 bases; bases with no gene match: 7.

This chain uses TRBV9 with TRBJ2-3; D remains ambiguous. V was shortened by 3 bases and J by 0 bases, with 2 bases between the two germline ends. The CDR3 contains 12 residues. Germline CDR1 SGDLS, CDR2 YYNGEE. In DNA, the CDR3 is TGTGCCAGCAGCGCAAGCACAGATACGCAGTATTTT. Its translation: CASSASTDTQYF.

This rearrangement joins TRBV4-2 to TRBJ1-2, with D maybe TRBD1 (6 bases). Between the trimmed V and J ends, which lost 0 bases and 2 bases, there was a span of 16 bases. The CDR3 covers 17 residues. Germline V lookup: CDR1 LGHNA, CDR2 YNFKEQ. The CDR3 DNA reads TGTGCCAGCAGCCAAGAGGTACAGGGATGGGGCAACTATGGCTACACCTTC. This codes for CASSQEVQGWGNYGYTF.